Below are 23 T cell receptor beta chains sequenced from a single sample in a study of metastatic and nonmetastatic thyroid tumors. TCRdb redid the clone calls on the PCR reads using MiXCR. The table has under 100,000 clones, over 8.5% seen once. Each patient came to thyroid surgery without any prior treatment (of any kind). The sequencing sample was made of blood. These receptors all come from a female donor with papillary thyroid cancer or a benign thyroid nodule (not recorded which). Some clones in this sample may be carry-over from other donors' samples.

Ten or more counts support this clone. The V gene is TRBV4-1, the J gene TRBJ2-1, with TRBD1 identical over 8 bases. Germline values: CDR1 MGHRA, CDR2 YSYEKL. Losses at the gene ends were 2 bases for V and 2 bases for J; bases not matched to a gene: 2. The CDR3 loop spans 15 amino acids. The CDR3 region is CASSQPDRAYNEQFF. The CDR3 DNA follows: TGCGCCAGCAGCCAACCGGACAGGGCCTACAATGAGCAGTTCTTC.

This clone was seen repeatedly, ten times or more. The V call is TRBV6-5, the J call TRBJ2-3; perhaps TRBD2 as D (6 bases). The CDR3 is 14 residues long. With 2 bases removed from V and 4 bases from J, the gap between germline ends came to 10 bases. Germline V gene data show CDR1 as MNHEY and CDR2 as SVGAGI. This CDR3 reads CASSYLPGADTQYF. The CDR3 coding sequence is TGTGCCAGCAGTTACCTCCCGGGGGCAGATACGCAGTATTTT.

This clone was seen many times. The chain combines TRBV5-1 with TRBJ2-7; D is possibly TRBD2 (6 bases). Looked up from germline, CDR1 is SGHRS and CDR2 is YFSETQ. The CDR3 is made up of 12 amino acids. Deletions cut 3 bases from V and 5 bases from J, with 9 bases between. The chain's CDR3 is CASSYRGNEQYF. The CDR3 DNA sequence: TGCGCCAGCAGCTATCGGGGGAACGAGCAGTACTTC.

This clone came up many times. CDR3 region: CASRPGTYEQYF. The CDR3, as DNA: TGTGCCAGCAGGCCCGGGACTTACGAGCAGTACTTC. The rearrangement links TRBV2 to TRBJ2-7; the D gene is possibly TRBD2 (6 bases). V shed 6 bases and J shed 4 bases, with 10 bases lying between them. The CDR3 consists of 12 residues. Germline CDR1 and CDR2: SNHLY and FYNNEI.

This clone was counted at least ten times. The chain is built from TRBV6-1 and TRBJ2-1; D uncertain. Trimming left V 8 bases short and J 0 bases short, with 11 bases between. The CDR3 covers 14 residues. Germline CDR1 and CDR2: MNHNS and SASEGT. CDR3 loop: CASGRDSSYNEQFF. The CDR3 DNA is TGTGCCAGCGGACGTGATAGCTCCTACAATGAGCAGTTCTTC.

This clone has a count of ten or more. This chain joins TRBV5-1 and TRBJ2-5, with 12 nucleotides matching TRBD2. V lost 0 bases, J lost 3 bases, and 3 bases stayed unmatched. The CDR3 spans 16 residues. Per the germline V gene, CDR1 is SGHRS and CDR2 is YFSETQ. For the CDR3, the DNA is TGCGCCAGCAGCTTGGAGCCTAGCGGGGGGGAAGAGACCCAGTACTTC. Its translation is CASSLEPSGGEETQYF.

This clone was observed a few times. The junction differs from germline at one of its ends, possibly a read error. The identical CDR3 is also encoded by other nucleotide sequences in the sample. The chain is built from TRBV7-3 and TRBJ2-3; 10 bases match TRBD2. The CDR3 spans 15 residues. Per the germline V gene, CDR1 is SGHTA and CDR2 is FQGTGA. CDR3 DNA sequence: TGCGCCAGCAGCTTAACTAGCGGGGGCACAGATACGCAGTATTTT. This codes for CASSLTSGGTDTQYF.

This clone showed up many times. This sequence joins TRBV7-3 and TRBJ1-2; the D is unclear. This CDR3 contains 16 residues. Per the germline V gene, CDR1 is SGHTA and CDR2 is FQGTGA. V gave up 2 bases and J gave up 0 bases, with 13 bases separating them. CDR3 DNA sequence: TGTGCCAGCAGCTTACTTGGTCCTGGGGCTAACTATGGCTACACCTTC. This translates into CASSLLGPGANYGYTF.

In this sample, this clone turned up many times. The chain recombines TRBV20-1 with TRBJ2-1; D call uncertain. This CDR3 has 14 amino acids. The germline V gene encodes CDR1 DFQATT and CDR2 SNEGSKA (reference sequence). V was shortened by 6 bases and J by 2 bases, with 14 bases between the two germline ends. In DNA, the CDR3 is TGCAGTGCAGAAGTATCCTTCACCTACAATGAGCAGTTCTTC. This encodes CSAEVSFTYNEQFF.

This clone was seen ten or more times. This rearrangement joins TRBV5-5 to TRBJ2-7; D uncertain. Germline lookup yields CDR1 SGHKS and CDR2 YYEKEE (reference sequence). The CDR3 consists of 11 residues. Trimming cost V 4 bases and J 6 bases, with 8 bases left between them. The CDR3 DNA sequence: TGTGCCAGCAGCCTTCAGGCCGAGCAGTACTTC. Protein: CASSLQAEQYF.

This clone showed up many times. CDR3 in amino acids: CASSGNEQNIQYF. Here the CDR3 DNA reads TGTGCCAGCAGCGGGAACGAACAAAACATTCAGTACTTC. The chain recombines TRBV9 with TRBJ2-4, with no clear D. Trimming cost V 3 bases and J 5 bases, with 9 bases left between them. CDR1 and CDR2 (germline): SGDLS, YYNGEE. The CDR3 length is 13 residues.

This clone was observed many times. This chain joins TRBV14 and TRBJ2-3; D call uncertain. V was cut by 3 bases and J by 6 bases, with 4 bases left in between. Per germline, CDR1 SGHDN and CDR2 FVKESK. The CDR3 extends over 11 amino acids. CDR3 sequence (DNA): TGTGCCAGCAGCCACTCCGATACGCAGTATTTT. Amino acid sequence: CASSHSDTQYF.

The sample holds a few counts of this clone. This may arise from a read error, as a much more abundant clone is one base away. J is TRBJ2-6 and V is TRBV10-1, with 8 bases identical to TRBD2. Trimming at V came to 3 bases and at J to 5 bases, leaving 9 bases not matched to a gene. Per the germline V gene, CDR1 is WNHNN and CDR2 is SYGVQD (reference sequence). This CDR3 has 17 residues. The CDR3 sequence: CASSESRGAAWANVLTF. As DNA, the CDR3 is TGCGCCAGCAGTGAATCGCGGGGGGCCGCGTGGGCCAACGTCCTGACTTTC.

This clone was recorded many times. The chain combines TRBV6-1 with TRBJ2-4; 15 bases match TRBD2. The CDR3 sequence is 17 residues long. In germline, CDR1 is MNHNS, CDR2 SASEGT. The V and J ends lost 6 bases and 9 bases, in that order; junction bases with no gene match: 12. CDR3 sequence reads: CASSPGTSGGKRGIQYF. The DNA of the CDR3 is TGTGCCAGCAGCCCCGGGACTAGCGGGGGGAAGAGGGGCATTCAGTACTTC.

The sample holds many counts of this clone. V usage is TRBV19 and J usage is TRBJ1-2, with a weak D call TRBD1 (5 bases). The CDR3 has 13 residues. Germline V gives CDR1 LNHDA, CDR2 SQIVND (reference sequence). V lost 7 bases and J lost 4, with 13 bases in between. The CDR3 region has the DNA TGTGCCAGTACCCCTCGGGGGGGCTATGGCTACACCTTC. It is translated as CASTPRGGYGYTF.

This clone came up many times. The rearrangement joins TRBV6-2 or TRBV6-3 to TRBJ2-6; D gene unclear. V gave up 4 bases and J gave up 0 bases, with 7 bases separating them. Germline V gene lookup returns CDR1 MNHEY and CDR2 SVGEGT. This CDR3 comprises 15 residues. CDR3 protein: CASSFVDSGANVLTF. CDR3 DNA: TGTGCCAGCAGTTTTGTGGACTCTGGGGCCAACGTCCTGACTTTC.

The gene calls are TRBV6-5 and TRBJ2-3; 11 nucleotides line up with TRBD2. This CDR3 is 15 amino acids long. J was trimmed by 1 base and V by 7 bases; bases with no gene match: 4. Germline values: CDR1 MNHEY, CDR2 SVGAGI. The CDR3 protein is CASIKTSGGTDTQYF. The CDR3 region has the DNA TGTGCCAGCATTAAGACTAGCGGGGGCACAGATACGCAGTATTTT.

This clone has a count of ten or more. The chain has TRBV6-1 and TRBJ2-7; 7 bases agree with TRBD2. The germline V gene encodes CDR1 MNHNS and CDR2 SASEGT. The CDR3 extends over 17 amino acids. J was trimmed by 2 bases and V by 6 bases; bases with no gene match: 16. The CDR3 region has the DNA TGTGCCAGCAGCTTAAGACTCGGGGAGGGATCCCCCTACGAGCAGTACTTC. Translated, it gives CASSLRLGEGSPYEQYF.

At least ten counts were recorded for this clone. The CDR3: CASSMGAGEKLFF. CDR3 nucleotides: TGTGCCAGCAGTATGGGGGCGGGTGAAAAACTGTTTTTT. The chain has TRBV2 and TRBJ1-4; D possibly corresponds to TRBD1 (6 bases). V was shortened by 5 bases and J by 7 bases, with 11 bases between the two germline ends. CDR3 length: 13 residues. The germline CDR1 and CDR2 sequences are SNHLY and FYNNEI.

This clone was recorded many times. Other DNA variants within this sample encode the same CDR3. For the CDR3, the DNA is TGCAGTGCTAGAGAACGTACCTATGGCTACACCTTC. Its protein product is CSARERTYGYTF. This rearrangement joins TRBV20-1 to TRBJ1-2; no reliable D call. Between the trimmed V and J ends, which lost 0 bases and 4 bases, there was a span of 6 bases. This CDR3 contains 12 residues. Germline V CDR1 and CDR2: DFQATT, SNEGSKA (reference sequence).

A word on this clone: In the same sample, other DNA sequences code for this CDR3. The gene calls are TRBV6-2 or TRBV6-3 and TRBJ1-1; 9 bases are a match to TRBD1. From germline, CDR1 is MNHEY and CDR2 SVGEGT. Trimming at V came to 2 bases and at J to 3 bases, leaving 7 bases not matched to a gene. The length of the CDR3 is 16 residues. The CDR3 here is CASSYRPGQGYTEAFF. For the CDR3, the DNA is TGTGCCAGCAGTTACCGCCCGGGACAGGGATACACTGAAGCTTTCTTT.

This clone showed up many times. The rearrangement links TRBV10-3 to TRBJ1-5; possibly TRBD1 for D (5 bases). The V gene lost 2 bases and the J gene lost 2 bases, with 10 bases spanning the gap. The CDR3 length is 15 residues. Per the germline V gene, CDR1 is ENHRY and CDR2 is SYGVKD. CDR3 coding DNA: TGTGCCATCAGTGAGAAAGGGGACGGCAATCAGCCCCAGCATTTT. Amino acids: CAISEKGDGNQPQHF.

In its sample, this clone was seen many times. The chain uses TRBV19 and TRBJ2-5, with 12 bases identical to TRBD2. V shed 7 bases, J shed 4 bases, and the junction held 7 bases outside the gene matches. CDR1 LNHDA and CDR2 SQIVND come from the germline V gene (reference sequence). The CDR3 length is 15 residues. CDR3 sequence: CASTLAGGHGETQYF. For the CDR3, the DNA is TGTGCCAGTACCCTAGCGGGGGGGCATGGAGAGACCCAGTACTTC.